The 20 T cell receptor beta chains presented below share a single source sample, sequenced in a study of shared clonotypes between healthy human individuals. Method: immunoSEQ multiplex PCR; TCRdb's copy keeps in-frame clones and lacks some. Altogether around 990,000 clones are present, about 80% being singletons, with the ten largest covering 0.89%. What was sequenced was memory CD4+ T cells from PBMCs. Subset specified: CD45RA-negative fraction. The source is a man aged 18 to 30 in good health. Some clones in this sample may be carry-over from other donors' samples.

The rearrangement joins TRBV4-2 to TRBJ2-3, with D possibly being TRBD2 (5 bases). V was trimmed by 6 bases and J by 4 bases, leaving 14 bases between them. Germline loops: CDR1 LGHNA, CDR2 YNFKEQ. This CDR3 has 14 amino acids. The CDR3 region has the DNA TGTGCCAGCAGTAAGGGTAGCGTAGCAGATACGCAGTATTTT. Its protein is CASSKGSVADTQYF.

This clone has a count of ten or more. In the same sample, other DNA sequences code for this CDR3. The genes are TRBV28 and TRBJ1-2, with D possibly matching TRBD1 (5 bases). Between the trimmed V and J ends, which lost 2 bases and 4 bases, there was a span of 5 bases. Germline V gene sequence: CDR1 MDHEN, CDR2 SYDVKM. CDR3 length: 12 amino acids. CDR3 protein: CASSLGGYGYTF. In DNA, the CDR3 is TGTGCCAGCAGTTTAGGGGGCTATGGCTACACCTTC.

This chain connects TRBV5-8 to TRBJ2-7; 8 bases fit TRBD1. The CDR3 totals 12 residues. V lost 6 bases and J lost 7; bases outside the gene matches: 6. Per germline, CDR1 SGHTS and CDR2 YDEGEE. The CDR3 sequence is CASTRQGREQYF. The CDR3 DNA reads as TGTGCCAGCACCCGACAGGGGCGGGAGCAGTACTTC.

Of note for this clone: The sample carries other DNA sequences with the same CDR3. This chain uses TRBV5-1 with TRBJ2-1; no reliable D call. V lost 0 bases to trimming and J lost 4 bases, with 11 bases between them. CDR1 and CDR2 from the germline V gene are SGHRS and YFSETQ. This CDR3 spans 15 amino acids. The CDR3 region has the DNA TGCGCCAGCAGCTTGGCATTGTCAGGTTACAATGAGCAGTTCTTC. Translation gives CASSLALSGYNEQFF.

This rearrangement joins TRBV4-1 to TRBJ1-2, with TRBD1 matching over 8 bases. The length of the CDR3 is 13 residues. The V segment lost 2 bases and the J segment 7 bases; nucleotides outside the gene matches: 3. Germline V gene data show CDR1 as MGHRA and CDR2 as YSYEKL. Written as DNA, the CDR3 is TGCGCCAGCAGCCAATATACAGGGGGTGGCTACACCTTC. This gives the protein CASSQYTGGGYTF.

The rearrangement joins TRBV9 to TRBJ2-3, with D possibly called TRBD1 or TRBD2 (5 bases each). From germline, CDR1 is SGDLS and CDR2 YYNGEE. Trimming left V 3 bases short and J 0 bases short, with 17 bases between. This CDR3 spans 17 amino acids. The CDR3: CASSAGKGMTSTDTQYF. In DNA form, the CDR3 reads TGTGCCAGCAGCGCCGGGAAGGGGATGACTAGCACAGATACGCAGTATTTT.

Details on this clone: A read error may be the cause here, since a much bigger clone is one base away. The chain employs TRBV30 and TRBJ2-5, with TRBD1 matching 7 bases. The CDR3 sequence is 13 residues long. The germline CDR1 and CDR2 sequences are GTSNPN and SVGIG (reference sequence). CDR3 amino acids: CARSGDSQETQYF. The DNA for the CDR3 is TGTGCCCGGAGTGGGGACAGCCAAGAGACCCAGTACTTC. Full variable domain (rest looked up from reference TRBV30 and TRBJ2-5): SQTIHQWPATLVQPVGSPLSLECTVEGTSNPNLYWYRQAAGRGLQLLFYSVGIGQISSEVPQNLSASRPQDRQFILSSKKLLLSDSGFYLCARSGDSQETQYFGPGTRLLVL.

V is TRBV5-1 and J is TRBJ2-7; TRBD1 agrees at 11 bases. The germline gives CDR1 SGHRS, CDR2 YFSETQ. The CDR3 consists of 14 residues. Losses at the gene ends were 3 bases for V and 5 bases for J; bases not matched to a gene: 4. For the CDR3, the DNA is TGCGCCAGCAGCTGGACAGGGGGCAGGGACGAGCAGTACTTC. Translating it yields CASSWTGGRDEQYF.

The chain employs TRBV12-5 and TRBJ2-2; D call uncertain. Germline loops: CDR1 LGHNT, CDR2 FRNRAP. Trimming removed 4 bases at V and 5 bases at J, with 8 bases between. This CDR3 contains 13 residues. The CDR3 here is CASGSSMTGELFF. As DNA, the CDR3 is TGTGCTAGTGGTTCCAGCATGACCGGGGAGCTGTTTTTT.

The CDR3 sequence: CASSYPTGASTDTQYF. The CDR3 DNA sequence: TGTGCCAGCAGCTACCCAACGGGAGCGAGCACAGATACGCAGTATTTT. The rearrangement joins TRBV7-2 to TRBJ2-3, with a tentative D call TRBD2 (6 bases). CDR1 is SGHTA and CDR2 is FQGNSA in the germline V gene. V shed 4 bases and J shed 0 bases, with 14 bases lying between them. The CDR3 totals 16 residues.

Points on this clone: The same CDR3 can be traced to other DNA sequences in this sample. The J gene is TRBJ2-2, the V gene TRBV5-1, with D possibly being TRBD1 (6 bases). Germline values: CDR1 SGHRS, CDR2 YFSETQ. This CDR3 comprises 15 residues. Between the trimmed V and J ends, which lost 4 bases and 0 bases, there was a span of 10 bases. The CDR3 coding sequence is TGCGCCAGCAGCGGTGGGACAACGAACACCGGGGAGCTGTTTTTT. Residues: CASSGGTTNTGELFF.

The chain carries TRBV7-8 and TRBJ2-1; maybe TRBD1 (6 bases). CDR1 and CDR2 from the germline V gene are SGHVS and FQNEAQ. The CDR3 contains 14 residues. V was clipped by 4 bases and J by 8 bases, with 15 bases between them. The CDR3 DNA is TGTGCCAGCAGCTCAAGGGGGACGGTAGATGAGCAGTTCTTC. Amino acids: CASSSRGTVDEQFF.

The chain uses TRBV4-2 and TRBJ2-2; possible D gene TRBD2, 5 bases. The V end was cut by 2 bases, the J end by 6 bases, with 13 bases between. CDR1 is LGHNA and CDR2 is YNFKEQ in the germline V gene. This CDR3 contains 15 residues. The CDR3 nucleotides read TGTGCCAGCAGCCAAAACCTCCGGCGGGCCGGGGAGCTGTTTTTT. This codes for CASSQNLRRAGELFF.

This chain connects TRBV7-9 to TRBJ1-1; D possibly corresponds to TRBD1 (6 bases). The germline CDR1 and CDR2 sequences are SEHNR and FQNEAQ (reference sequence). This CDR3 is 14 amino acids long. V was clipped by 4 bases and J by 0 bases, with 9 bases between them. The CDR3 protein is CASSSGQLNTEAFF. For the CDR3, the DNA is TGTGCCAGCAGCTCCGGACAGTTGAACACTGAAGCTTTCTTT.

The rearrangement joins TRBV29-1 to TRBJ2-7; 7 nucleotides align to TRBD2. The junction had 11 bases not matched to a gene; V was cut back by 4 bases and J by 5 bases. CDR1 and CDR2 (germline): SQVTM, ANQGSEA. This CDR3 comprises 14 residues. CDR3 residues: CSVVLGRGGDEQYF. As DNA, the CDR3 is TGCAGCGTTGTACTGGGGAGGGGCGGTGACGAGCAGTACTTC.

J is TRBJ2-1 and V is TRBV11-2, with D possibly called TRBD1 or TRBD2 (5 bases each). Per the germline V gene, CDR1 is SGHAT and CDR2 is FQNNGV. Trimming pared 2 bases from V and 0 bases from J, leaving 14 bases between. This CDR3 has 17 amino acids. CDR3 coding DNA: TGTGCCAGCAGCTTAACCCGCCCGGGGCTCTCCTACAATGAGCAGTTCTTC. Its protein is CASSLTRPGLSYNEQFF.

This clone was recorded only once. The chain recombines TRBV7-9 with TRBJ2-7; 8 nucleotides align to TRBD1. This CDR3 comprises 13 residues. Per the germline V gene, CDR1 is SEHNR and CDR2 is FQNEAQ (reference sequence). The ends lost 2 bases at V and 12 bases at J; junction bases unmatched: 9. The CDR3 loop reads CASSLWDRLRLYF. CDR3 sequence (DNA): TGTGCCAGCAGCTTATGGGACAGGCTGAGGTTGTACTTC.

This rearrangement joins TRBV21-1 to TRBJ2-5; TRBD2 is the table's D call and was not checked against the DNA. TRBV21-1 is termed a pseudogene. CDR3 length: 17 residues. DNA for the CDR3: TGTGCCAGCAGCAGGACGTTCGTGACTAGCGGCCAAGAGACCCAGTACTTC. This codes for CASSRTFVTSGQETQYF.

The chain links TRBV5-1 to TRBJ2-5; the D gene is possibly TRBD2 (6 bases). The CDR3 sequence is 13 residues long. CDR1 and CDR2 from the germline V gene are SGHRS and YFSETQ. V was shortened by 5 bases and J by 1 base, with 9 bases between the two germline ends. The DNA of the CDR3 is TGCGCCAGCAGAGCGGGCCTCCAAGAGACCCAGTACTTC. Translation gives CASRAGLQETQYF.

This clone was recorded once. The gene calls are TRBV29-1 and TRBJ2-3; 9 nucleotides align to TRBD1. This CDR3 has 16 residues. CDR1 SQVTM and CDR2 ANQGSEA come from the germline V gene. With V trimmed by 1 base and J by 5 bases, 10 bases remained unmatched. The DNA of the CDR3 is TGCAGCGTTGAAGGACCTGGGACAGGGAAAGTAGATACGCAGTATTTT. Amino acid sequence: CSVEGPGTGKVDTQYF.